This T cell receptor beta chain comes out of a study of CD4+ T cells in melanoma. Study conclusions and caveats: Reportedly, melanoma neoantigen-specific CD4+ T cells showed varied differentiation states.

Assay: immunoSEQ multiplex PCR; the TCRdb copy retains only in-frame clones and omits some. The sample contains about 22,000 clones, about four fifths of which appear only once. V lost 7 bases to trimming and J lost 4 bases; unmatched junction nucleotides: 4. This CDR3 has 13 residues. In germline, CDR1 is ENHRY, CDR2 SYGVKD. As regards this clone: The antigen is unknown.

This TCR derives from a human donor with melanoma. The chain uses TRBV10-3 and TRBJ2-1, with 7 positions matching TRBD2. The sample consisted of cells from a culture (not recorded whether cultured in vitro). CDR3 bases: TGTGCCATCAAGAGGGACTATTACAATGAGCAGTTCTTC. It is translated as CAIKRDYYNEQFF.